These T cell receptor beta chains were read from a single sample in a study of T cell responses to AZD1222 COVID-19 vaccine. Measured with immunoSEQ multiplex PCR; TCRdb has only the in-frame clones, and not every one. Counted here are about 150,000 clones, about 92% occurring once; the ten biggest clones make up 1.5% to 2%. Here the sequenced sample was peripheral blood, taken on day 0 of AZD1222 vaccination. The receptors here all came from an adult in good health. Both conserved end residues are part of each CDR3. The order of the fields is V gene, J gene, clone size, D gene, CDR3 DNA, CDR3 protein. The D gene is left open where the match is weak. Expanded clones are given a class, and other clones once, few, many or no size at all.

V: TRBV6-2/TRBV6-3; J: TRBJ1-2; size: -; D: -; DNA: TGTGCCAGCAGTTATATCGAGCGGGGCTATGGCTACACCTTC; CDR3: CASSYIERGYGYTF
V: TRBV18; J: TRBJ2-5; size: -; D: TRBD1; DNA: TGTGCCAGCTCACCGCCGACCGGGACAGGGGGTTTCGAGACCCAGTACTTC; CDR3: CASSPPTGTGGFETQYF
V: TRBV7-9; J: TRBJ1-2; size: -; D: TRBD1; DNA: TGTGCCAGCAGCCCAAGGGACAGGGATATCTATGGCTACACCTTC; CDR3: CASSPRDRDIYGYTF
V: TRBV5-8; J: TRBJ2-1; size: -; D: -; DNA: TGTGCCAGCAGCCCCGGAAGGGGAACCTACAATGAGCAGTTCTTC; CDR3: CASSPGRGTYNEQFF
V: TRBV6-5; J: TRBJ1-2; size: once; D: -; DNA: TGTGCCAGCACTCCAAGAAAGGCAGATGGCTACACCTTC; CDR3: CASTPRKADGYTF
V: TRBV28; J: TRBJ2-2; size: -; D: -; DNA: TGTGCCAGCAGTTTGAGGGATGGGGAGCTGTTTTTT; CDR3: CASSLRDGELFF
V: TRBV6-6; J: TRBJ1-1; size: -; D: TRBD1; DNA: TGTGCCAGCAGGGAGACAGGGCTGAACACTGAAGCTTTCTTT; CDR3: CASRETGLNTEAFF
V: TRBV7-8; J: TRBJ1-3; size: -; D: -; DNA: TGTGCCAGCAGCTTAAGGGGGACCCAGGGCGGCACCATATATTTT; CDR3: CASSLRGTQGGTIYF
V: TRBV5-4; J: TRBJ2-5; size: -; D: -; DNA: TGTGCCAGCAGCGGATCGGGGGGCTCAGGGGAGACCCAGTACTTC; CDR3: CASSGSGGSGETQYF
V: TRBV7-9; J: TRBJ1-6; size: once; D: -; DNA: TGTGCCAGCAGCCCCTCAGCAAATTCACCCCTCCACTTT; CDR3: CASSPSANSPLHF
V: TRBV5-4; J: TRBJ2-7; size: -; D: TRBD1; DNA: TGTGCCAGCAGCTTGGGTGGGACAGTAAGCTCCTACGAGCAGTACTTC; CDR3: CASSLGGTVSSYEQYF
V: TRBV18; J: TRBJ1-1; size: -; D: TRBD1; DNA: TGTGCCAGCTCACCACCCCGGGGACAGGCGTCGGTGTTGAAGGGGTGGACTGAAGCTTTCTTT; CDR3: CASSPPRGQASVLKGWTEAFF
V: TRBV4-3; J: TRBJ2-7; size: once; D: -; DNA: TGCGCCAGCAGCGGAACAGGGCGCGAGCAGTACTTC; CDR3: CASSGTGREQYF
V: TRBV6-5; J: TRBJ1-2; size: once; D: -; DNA: TGTGCCAGTCGTGAGGCTAACTATGGCTACACCTTC; CDR3: CASREANYGYTF
V: TRBV15; J: TRBJ2-7; size: -; D: TRBD1; DNA: TGTGCCACCAGCAGGGGACAGGGGGTTAAAGAGCAGTACTTC; CDR3: CATSRGQGVKEQYF
V: TRBV7-8; J: TRBJ2-1; size: -; D: TRBD1; DNA: TGTGCCAGCAGCTTATTCCGGGACAGGGCCTACAATGAGCAGTTCTTC; CDR3: CASSLFRDRAYNEQFF
V: TRBV2; J: TRBJ1-4; size: -; D: -; DNA: TGTGCCAGCAGCCTCGGTGGGTCTAGGGGGAGTGAAAAACTGTTTTTT; CDR3: CASSLGGSRGSEKLFF
V: TRBV10-3; J: TRBJ1-4; size: once; D: -; DNA: TGTGCCATCAGTGATTTCGGGGTCGGTAATGAAAAACTGTTTTTT; CDR3: CAISDFGVGNEKLFF
V: TRBV6-2/TRBV6-3; J: TRBJ2-7; size: -; D: -; DNA: TGTGCCAGCAGTTACCCCCACAGGGGAGGGGGCGACGAGCAGTACTTC; CDR3: CASSYPHRGGGDEQYF
V: TRBV20-1; J: TRBJ1-2; size: once; D: -; DNA: TGCAGTGCTATTTTCGTCTATGGCTACACCTTC; CDR3: CSAIFVYGYTF
V: TRBV5-4; J: TRBJ2-1; size: -; D: TRBD2; DNA: TGTGCCAGCAGCCCAAAACTAGCGGAAAGTTACAATGAGCAGTTCTTC; CDR3: CASSPKLAESYNEQFF
V: TRBV3-1/TRBV3-2; J: TRBJ1-4; size: -; D: -; DNA: TGTGCCAGCAGCCGGAATTGGCAAAAACTGTTTTTT; CDR3: CASSRNWQKLFF
V: TRBV27; J: TRBJ1-4; size: -; D: -; DNA: TGTGCCAGCAGTTTGGGCGGACTTGAAAAACTGTTTTTT; CDR3: CASSLGGLEKLFF
V: TRBV7-2; J: TRBJ2-7; size: once; D: -; DNA: TGTGCCAGCAGCTTAATCGGAGGGGTGGGCTACGAGCAGTACTTC; CDR3: CASSLIGGVGYEQYF
V: TRBV11-2; J: TRBJ2-2; size: -; D: -; DNA: TGTGCCAGCAGCTTAGGCGGGGTGAACACCGGGGAGCTGTTTTTT; CDR3: CASSLGGVNTGELFF
V: TRBV11-3; J: TRBJ2-4; size: -; D: -; DNA: TGTGCCAGCAGCTTAGGAGGGAGGAACATTCAGTACTTC; CDR3: CASSLGGRNIQYF
V: TRBV18; J: TRBJ2-7; size: -; D: TRBD2; DNA: TGTGCCAGCTCAACTACTAGCGGGGCAACCTACGAGCAGTACTTC; CDR3: CASSTTSGATYEQYF
V: TRBV5-4; J: TRBJ2-2; size: -; D: TRBD2; DNA: TGTGCCAGCAGCGGGGAGGGTATTACCGGGGAGCTGTTTTTT; CDR3: CASSGEGITGELFF
V: TRBV7-9; J: TRBJ2-1; size: once; D: TRBD2; DNA: TGTGCCAGCAGCTCTAGCGGGGGTCGGTACAATGAGCAGTTCTTC; CDR3: CASSSSGGRYNEQFF
V: TRBV28; J: TRBJ2-3; size: -; D: -; DNA: TGTGCCAGCAGCATGGGGGGCCCAGATACGCAGTATTTT; CDR3: CASSMGGPDTQYF
V: TRBV5-5; J: TRBJ1-2; size: -; D: -; DNA: TGTGCCAGCAGCCGTTCGGGGGCGCTTAACTATGGCTACACCTTC; CDR3: CASSRSGALNYGYTF
V: TRBV7-9; J: TRBJ2-3; size: once; D: -; DNA: TGTGCCAGCAGCCCCTCGGGATCTGATACGCAGTATTTT; CDR3: CASSPSGSDTQYF
V: TRBV6-2/TRBV6-3; J: TRBJ1-3; size: once; D: TRBD1; DNA: TGTGCCAGCAGTACGGGACAGGGGGCAAACACCATATATTTT; CDR3: CASSTGQGANTIYF
V: TRBV7-9; J: TRBJ1-2; size: -; D: -; DNA: TGTGCCAGCAGCTTAGATTACAGGAATGGCTACACCTTC; CDR3: CASSLDYRNGYTF
V: TRBV25-1; J: TRBJ2-2; size: -; D: -; DNA: TGTGCCAGCAGTATAAGGCGGGCAGACACCGGGGAGCTGTTTTTT; CDR3: CASSIRRADTGELFF
V: TRBV11-2; J: TRBJ2-3; size: -; D: -; DNA: TGTGCCAGCAGCTCGAGAAGCAGGGGAAATACAGATACGCAGTATTTT; CDR3: CASSSRSRGNTDTQYF
V: TRBV4-2; J: TRBJ1-4; size: -; D: -; DNA: TGTGCCAGCAGCGTCGACCCGGATGCTAATGAAAAACTGTTTTTT; CDR3: CASSVDPDANEKLFF
V: TRBV12-5; J: TRBJ2-7; size: -; D: -; DNA: TGTGCTAGTGGTTCCTCAGTCCTCCGCTGGGGGTACAACTCCTACGAGCAGTACTTC; CDR3: CASGSSVLRWGYNSYEQYF